Reported below is one T cell receptor beta chain. What it binds is not known. Germline CDR1 MDHEN, CDR2 SYDVKM. The CDR3 spans 13 residues. V lost 8 bases to trimming and J lost 6 bases, with 15 bases between them. All of the isolated RNA was reverse transcribed, so expressed TCRB transcripts were sequenced. The average output of naive, central memory and regulatory T cell samples was millions of reads. TCRdb's copy holds only in-frame clones and misses some; the assay was immunoSEQ multiplex PCR. The data contain 150,000 to 200,000 clones, around 63% of them seen just once; the ten biggest clones take up around 0.08%. This entry comes from a study of beta chain features in type 1 diabetes. Study-level information: Healthy donors and patients showed comparable age, gender and cell yields.

The study's findings and limits: Shorter TCRB CDR3s, moderately but significantly so, marked every one of the four CD4+ subsets in Type 1 diabetes patients. The study notes PCR might favor shorter templates equally in patients and controls. A definitive answer on HLA type influencing TCRB rearrangement was not reached here.

The chain links TRBV28 to TRBJ2-3; D is perhaps TRBD2 (7 bases). This receptor was taken from a man aged 25 to 40 with type 1 diabetes. Sample: naive CD4+ T cells from blood. Written as DNA, the CDR3 is TGTGCCAGCTTGACCGGGGGGCATGATACGCAGTATTTT. Translating it yields CASLTGGHDTQYF. The full variable domain, its missing parts supplied by reference TRBV28 and TRBJ2-3, is DVKVTQSSRYLVKRTGEKVFLECVQDMDHENMFWYRQDPGLGLRLIYFSYDVKMKEKGDIPEGYSVSREKKERFSLILESASTNQTSMYLCASLTGGHDTQYFGPGTRLTVL.